Following are 5 T cell receptor beta chains from one sample sequenced in a study of cytomegalovirus exposure and HLA in healthy donors. PCR primers comprised 60 Vbeta and 13 Jbeta primers. Clones were sequenced by immunoSEQ multiplex PCR, and TCRdb holds only the in-frame ones, with some missing. The table includes some 190,000 clones, about four fifths detected once. The sample taken for sequencing was PBMCs. All receptors derive from a woman in her fifties or sixties in good health and CMV-seronegative.

This clone has only a few counts. The chain joins TRBV7-2 to TRBJ2-7, with TRBD2 identical over 8 bases. Germline V lookup: CDR1 SGHTA, CDR2 FQGNSA. J gave up 3 bases and V 4 bases, and 2 bases lay outside the gene matches. This CDR3 has 13 residues. This chain's CDR3 is CASSSAGGYEQYF. CDR3 bases: TGTGCCAGCAGCTCCGCGGGGGGCTACGAGCAGTACTTC.

This clone was picked up a small number of times. This chain uses TRBV27 with TRBJ2-6; 9 nucleotides agree with TRBD1. The junction had 10 bases not matched to a gene; V was cut back by 5 bases and J by 2 bases. Germline V gene lookup returns CDR1 MNHEY and CDR2 SMNVEV (reference sequence). The CDR3 spans 18 residues. The DNA of the CDR3 is TGTGCCAGCAGTCGCTATGACAGGGGGTACACTGGGGCCAACGTCCTGACTTTC. Protein product: CASSRYDRGYTGANVLTF.

The genes are TRBV7-2 and TRBJ2-3; 9 positions agree with TRBD2. Per germline, CDR1 SGHTA and CDR2 FQGNSA. The CDR3 spans 16 residues. V shed 0 bases and J 3 bases; nucleotides not matched to a gene: 4. CDR3 residues: CASSLAGAGGTDTQYF. For the CDR3, the DNA is TGTGCCAGCAGCTTAGCAGGAGCGGGGGGAACAGATACGCAGTATTTT.

This clone came up a few times. V is TRBV18 and J is TRBJ1-5; possibly TRBD1 for D (5 bases). Germline V lookup: CDR1 KGHSH, CDR2 LQKENI. V was trimmed by 3 bases and J by 6 bases, leaving 9 bases between them. The CDR3 length is 13 residues. The CDR3 sequence: CASSPGPGQPQHF. The CDR3 DNA follows: TGTGCCAGCTCACCGGGGCCGGGTCAGCCCCAGCATTTT.

The chain employs TRBV5-1 and TRBJ2-1; D remains unclear. Trimming removed 6 bases at V and 0 bases at J, with 13 bases between. The CDR3 spans 15 residues. Germline assignment: CDR1 SGHRS and CDR2 YFSETQ. The CDR3 DNA is TGCGCCAGCAACCCCGGCGAGGCCTCCTACAATGAGCAGTTCTTC. Protein product: CASNPGEASYNEQFF.